The sequence of this T cell receptor (beta chain) was determined in a study of blood T cell repertoires in COVID-19. Background on the study: Researchers got acute and convalescent COVID-19 samples from the United States, Italy and Spain. T cells, B-cell-depleted T cells, or PBMCs supplied cDNA or gDNA.

This clone was found once. This CDR3 region has 15 residues. The V gene's germline CDR1 is SEHNR and CDR2 FQNEAQ (reference sequence). V was shortened by 4 bases and J by 3 bases, with 12 bases between the two germline ends. Sequencing used immunoSEQ multiplex PCR; TCRdb keeps in-frame clones, though not all of them. Of under 170,000 clones in the sample, approximately 90% were seen once. This receptor was obtained from a woman in her sixties or seventies with active or convalescent COVID-19. Sequencing was performed on peripheral blood. This chain uses TRBV7-9 with TRBJ1-4, with TRBD1 as a possible D gene (5 bases). The CDR3 coding sequence is TGTGCCAGCAGCTCGGAGCGGGACCCTAATGAAAAACTGTTTTTT. Translating it yields CASSSERDPNEKLFF.